Reported below is one TCR beta chain. Antigen specificity is unknown. Method: immunoSEQ multiplex PCR; TCRdb's copy keeps in-frame clones and lacks some. The sample lists around 83,000 clones, about 89% occurring once. Samples were taken at baseline and on day 1 of cycles 4 and 7. These data are taken from a study of OX40 agonist ivuxolimab in advanced cancers. Study background: Patients were dosed intravenously with ivuxolimab at 0.01 to 10 mg/kg every 2 weeks. Study results and limitations: At doses 0.1 to 3.0 mg/kg, CD4+ and CD8+ clones expanded. Clonal expansion was among the lowest in partial responders at 0.1-3.0 mg/kg, especially CD8+.

CDR1 MNHEY and CDR2 SVGAGI come from the germline V gene. V was clipped by 5 bases and J by 1 base, with 11 bases between them. The CDR3 is made up of 14 amino acids. V and J are TRBV6-5 and TRBJ1-2, with D maybe TRBD1 (5 bases). The sequencing used CD4+ or CD8+ T cells sorted from blood, collected in a trial of the OX40 agonist ivuxolimab. The receptor was isolated from an adult with an advanced solid tumor such as melanoma, head and neck, liver or kidney cancer. The CDR3 here is CASSQGPYNYGYTF. The CDR3, as DNA: TGTGCCAGCAGTCAGGGACCGTATAACTATGGCTACACCTTC.